These 22 T cell receptor beta chains were all obtained from the same sample, sequenced in a study of long-term antiretroviral therapy in people with HIV. An immunoSEQ assay, version v3.0, was performed at survey level. Generated by immunoSEQ multiplex PCR, the TCRdb table keeps only in-frame clones and is missing some. The table shows roughly 20,000 clones, with 85% occurring only once. The starting material was unsorted PBMCs, obtained around 4 years after starting antiretroviral therapy. The receptors were gathered from a man aged 18 to 29 with HIV.

The chain recombines TRBV5-1 with TRBJ2-3; 12 positions agree with TRBD2. Trimming removed 4 bases from V and 3 bases from J; junction bases left unmatched: 9. This CDR3 is 17 amino acids long. CDR1 is SGHRS and CDR2 is YFSETQ in the germline V gene. CDR3 DNA: TGCGCCAGCAGCGCCGTAAAACTAGCGGGGGGTACAGATACGCAGTATTTT. This translates into CASSAVKLAGGTDTQYF.

This clone has only a few counts. V is TRBV11-2 and J is TRBJ2-5; tentatively, D is TRBD1 (5 bases). The V end was cut by 9 bases, the J end by 3 bases, with 11 bases between. The CDR3 is 12 amino acids. Germline V gene lookup returns CDR1 SGHAT and CDR2 FQNNGV. The CDR3 DNA reads as TGTGCCAGTCAGGGATTTGAAGAGACCCAGTACTTC. It codes for CASQGFEETQYF.

V usage is TRBV28 and J usage is TRBJ2-2; D unresolved. This CDR3 contains 11 residues. V was shortened by 7 bases and J by 8 bases, with 8 bases between the two germline ends. CDR1 and CDR2 from the germline V gene are MDHEN and SYDVKM. CDR3 bases: TGTGCCAGCACTTCCCCGGGGGAGCTGTTTTTT. Amino acids: CASTSPGELFF.

The rearrangement uses TRBV5-8 and TRBJ1-6; D might be TRBD1 (5 bases). CDR3 size: 18 residues. The V gene's germline CDR1 is SGHTS and CDR2 YDEGEE. Trimming cost V 0 bases and J 0 bases, with 13 bases left between them. The DNA of the CDR3 is TGTGCCAGCAGCTTGGGTCCAGGGCCGAGCTCCTATAATTCACCCCTCCACTTT. Amino acids: CASSLGPGPSSYNSPLHF.

The chain joins TRBV5-5 to TRBJ1-1; D gene unclear. Germline CDR1 SGHKS, CDR2 YYEKEE (reference sequence). CDR3 length: 14 amino acids. V lost 4 bases and J lost 0, with 10 bases in between. In DNA form, the CDR3 reads TGTGCCAGCAGCCCCCTGACGGTGAACACTGAAGCTTTCTTT. Translating it yields CASSPLTVNTEAFF.

The CDR3 DNA reads as TGCGCCAGCAGTGGGGGTGCAAGCGGGGCCCAAGAGACCCAGTACTTC. It yields the protein CASSGGASGAQETQYF. The rearrangement links TRBV5-1 to TRBJ2-5; 7 nucleotides line up with TRBD2. CDR1 SGHRS and CDR2 YFSETQ come from the germline V gene. The CDR3 length is 16 residues. The junction had 11 bases not matched to a gene; V was cut back by 5 bases and J by 1 base.

This clone has just one count. The chain joins TRBV6-1 to TRBJ1-2; D ambiguous. Trimming pared 2 bases from V and 4 bases from J, leaving 11 bases between. The CDR3 has 14 residues. Per germline, CDR1 MNHNS and CDR2 SASEGT. The CDR3 loop reads CASSEIGEGYGYTF. The CDR3 coding sequence is TGTGCCAGCAGTGAAATTGGGGAGGGCTATGGCTACACCTTC.

V and J are TRBV11-2 and TRBJ1-2; D is unclear. The CDR3 extends over 14 amino acids. V dropped 1 base and J dropped 8 bases, with 14 bases sitting between them. Germline CDR1 reads SGHAT; CDR2 reads FQNNGV. In DNA form, the CDR3 reads TGTGCCAGCAGCTTAGGCTCTCATTCCTTCGGCTACACCTTC. Residues: CASSLGSHSFGYTF.

The J gene is TRBJ1-1, the V gene TRBV27, with D unresolved. Germline V gene sequence: CDR1 MNHEY, CDR2 SMNVEV (reference sequence). V was shortened by 10 bases and J by 5 bases, with 14 bases between the two germline ends. CDR3 length: 12 amino acids. The CDR3 nucleotides read TGTGCCACGGTCGGGGTTGGGACTGAAGCTTTCTTT. It specifies CATVGVGTEAFF.

The CDR3 protein is CASSLALGENGYTF. In DNA form, the CDR3 reads TGTGCCAGCAGCTTGGCCTTGGGGGAAAACGGCTACACCTTC. V gene TRBV5-4 combines with J gene TRBJ1-2; perhaps TRBD1 as D (5 bases). The V gene's germline CDR1 is SGHNT and CDR2 YYREEE (reference sequence). The CDR3 consists of 14 residues. The V end lost 0 bases, the J end lost 8 bases, and 14 bases lay between the germline ends.

Only a few counts were recorded for this clone. The rearrangement uses TRBV7-6 and TRBJ2-2; D possibly corresponds to TRBD1 (6 bases). The germline V gene encodes CDR1 SGHVS and CDR2 FNYEAQ. The CDR3 covers 13 residues. The V gene lost 5 bases and the J gene lost 6 bases, with 10 bases spanning the gap. CDR3 DNA: TGTGCCAGCAGCCAGACAGGATCCGGGGAGCTGTTTTTT. Its translation: CASSQTGSGELFF.

This chain links TRBV5-1 with TRBJ1-6, with a possible D match to TRBD1 (6 bases). CDR3 length equals 15 residues. V lost 4 bases and J 4 bases, leaving 12 bases between the germline ends. Germline CDR1 and CDR2: SGHRS and YFSETQ. CDR3 bases: TGCGCCAGCAGCCCTTCTACAGGGTATAATTCACCCCTCCACTTT. Translating gives CASSPSTGYNSPLHF. Combining the CDR3 with reference TRBV5-1 and TRBJ1-6 gives the whole variable domain KAGVTQTPRYLIKTRGQQVTLSCSPISGHRSVSWYQQTPGQGLQFLFEYFSETQRNKGNFPGRFSGRQFSNSRSEMNVSTLELGDSALYLCASSPSTGYNSPLHFGNGTRLTVT.

This clone was found a few times. The chain uses TRBV4-1 and TRBJ1-1; weak D call: TRBD1 (5 bases). Trimming stripped 3 bases from V and 2 bases from J, with 19 bases between. Germline CDR1 is MGHRA and CDR2 is YSYEKL. This CDR3 comprises 17 residues. CDR3 protein: CASSHAAPRQTNTEAFF. The CDR3 nucleotides read TGCGCCAGCAGCCATGCTGCCCCCCGACAGACAAACACTGAAGCTTTCTTT.

This clone has a single count. J is TRBJ2-7 and V is TRBV5-8, with 7 bases lining up with TRBD1. Germline V gene data show CDR1 as SGHTS and CDR2 as YDEGEE. The CDR3 covers 16 residues. With 4 bases clipped from V and 5 bases from J, the junction kept 15 bases outside the gene matches. The CDR3: CASSLWGGTVGHEQYV. The CDR3, as DNA: TGTGCCAGCAGCCTATGGGGTGGGACAGTCGGGCACGAGCAGTACGTC.

CDR3 nucleotide sequence: TGTGCCAGCAGTGAAGTTGGGGGAACTAATGAAAAACTGTTTTTT. This encodes CASSEVGGTNEKLFF. This chain joins TRBV6-1 and TRBJ1-4; possible D gene TRBD1, 5 bases. Trimming removed 1 base at V and 1 base at J, with 7 bases between. Per germline, CDR1 MNHNS and CDR2 SASEGT. This CDR3 region has 15 residues.

The V gene is TRBV7-9, the J gene TRBJ1-6; D remains unclear. This CDR3 region has 14 residues. From germline, CDR1 is SEHNR and CDR2 FQNEAQ (reference sequence). Trimming stripped 7 bases from V and 10 bases from J, with 17 bases between. CDR3 sequence (DNA): TGTGCCAGCACCCGCGATACCCAGGAATCACCCCTCCACTTT. Residues: CASTRDTQESPLHF.

For the CDR3, the DNA is TGTGCCAGCAGTTTGAGACAGCTGAACACTGAAGCTTTCTTT. This encodes CASSLRQLNTEAFF. V usage is TRBV6-5 and J usage is TRBJ1-1; TRBD1 might be the D (5 bases). The CDR3 sequence is 14 residues long. Germline lookup yields CDR1 MNHEY and CDR2 SVGAGI. Trimming cost V 4 bases and J 0 bases, with 9 bases left between them.

J is TRBJ2-3 and V is TRBV20-1; D may be TRBD1 or TRBD2 (6 bases each). V was clipped by 7 bases and J by 7 bases, with 12 bases between them. Germline V gene lookup returns CDR1 DFQATT and CDR2 SNEGSKA (reference sequence). The CDR3 spans 11 residues. CDR3 residues: CSVRGLYTQYF. The CDR3 DNA reads TGCAGTGTCAGGGGACTCTATACGCAGTATTTT.

This clone has more than one count but fewer than ten. The rearrangement links TRBV5-1 to TRBJ2-2; D assignment may be TRBD1 or TRBD2 (5 bases each). Germline lookup yields CDR1 SGHRS and CDR2 YFSETQ. The V end was cut by 0 bases, the J end by 10 bases, with 13 bases between. CDR3 length equals 14 residues. CDR3 loop: CASSLVAGSEELFF. The CDR3, as DNA: TGCGCCAGCAGCTTGGTGGCAGGGAGTGAGGAGCTGTTTTTT.

The chain uses TRBV4-2 and TRBJ2-5, with D tentatively TRBD1 or TRBD2 (5 bases each). Deletions cut 4 bases from V and 1 base from J, with 10 bases between. The CDR3 runs 14 residues. The germline CDR1 and CDR2 sequences are LGHNA and YNFKEQ. The CDR3 loop reads CASSRGGTQETQYF. CDR3 DNA: TGTGCCAGCAGCCGGGGTGGGACCCAAGAGACCCAGTACTTC.

The chain links TRBV7-9 to TRBJ2-4, with D tentatively TRBD1 (7 bases). Trimming shortened V by 5 bases and J by 6 bases, and 11 bases separated the two germline ends. Looked up from germline, CDR1 is SEHNR and CDR2 is FQNEAQ (reference sequence). The CDR3 covers 13 residues. CDR3 bases: TGTGCCAGCAGCGGAGGGACAGTAAACATTCAGTACTTC. Its translation is CASSGGTVNIQYF.

This clone was counted once. V usage is TRBV11-3 and J usage is TRBJ2-2; D uncertain. Germline loops: CDR1 SGHNT, CDR2 YENEEA. V lost 1 base, J lost 7 bases, and 7 bases lay in between. This CDR3 is 13 amino acids long. CDR3 in amino acids: CASSLGYGGELFF. CDR3 bases: TGTGCCAGCAGCTTAGGGTATGGCGGGGAGCTGTTTTTT.